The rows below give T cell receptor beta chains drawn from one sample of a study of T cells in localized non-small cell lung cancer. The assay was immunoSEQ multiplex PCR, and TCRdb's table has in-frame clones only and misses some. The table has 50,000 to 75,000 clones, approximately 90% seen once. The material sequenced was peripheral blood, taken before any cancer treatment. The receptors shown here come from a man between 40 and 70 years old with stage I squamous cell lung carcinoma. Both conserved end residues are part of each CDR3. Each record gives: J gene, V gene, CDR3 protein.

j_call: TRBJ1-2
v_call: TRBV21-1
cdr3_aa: CASSKEDKVKRFYGYTF

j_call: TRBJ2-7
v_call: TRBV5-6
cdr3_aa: CASSLRRQLGAYEQYF

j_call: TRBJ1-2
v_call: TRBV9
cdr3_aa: CASSPHTAGDGYTF

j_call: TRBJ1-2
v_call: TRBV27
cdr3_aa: CASTTHDRTGGYTF

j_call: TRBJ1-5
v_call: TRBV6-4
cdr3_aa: CASSDPQGKDNQPQHF

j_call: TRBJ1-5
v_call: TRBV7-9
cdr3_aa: CASTQGGLNQPQHF

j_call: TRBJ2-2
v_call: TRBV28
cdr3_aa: CASSLTGTANTGELFF

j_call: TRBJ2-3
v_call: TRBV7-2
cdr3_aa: CASSWGLAGADTQYF

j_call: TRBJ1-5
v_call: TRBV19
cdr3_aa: CASSIWGANNQPQHF

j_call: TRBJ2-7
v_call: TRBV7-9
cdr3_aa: CASSLGTADSYEQYF

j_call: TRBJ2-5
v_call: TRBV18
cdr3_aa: CASSPGGTGVRETQYF

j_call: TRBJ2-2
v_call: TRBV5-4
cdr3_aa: CASSPTGGRNTGELFF

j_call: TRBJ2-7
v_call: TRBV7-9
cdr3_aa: CASSRISYEQYF

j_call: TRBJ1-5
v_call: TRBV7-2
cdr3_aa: CASSLYPRGASNQPQHF

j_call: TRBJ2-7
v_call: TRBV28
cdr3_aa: CASSLLAGGGEQYF

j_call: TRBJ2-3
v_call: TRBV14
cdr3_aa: CASRSSGRGRTDTQYF

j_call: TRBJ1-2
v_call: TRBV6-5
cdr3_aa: CATNRGGDGYTF

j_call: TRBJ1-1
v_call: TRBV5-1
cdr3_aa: CASSRGQGPMNTEAFF

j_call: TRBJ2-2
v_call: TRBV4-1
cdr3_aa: CASSLQGTSGRGNTGELFF

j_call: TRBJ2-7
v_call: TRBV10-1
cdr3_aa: CASSEKIEQYF

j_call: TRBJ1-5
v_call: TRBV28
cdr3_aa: CASSPPEGAVQPQHF

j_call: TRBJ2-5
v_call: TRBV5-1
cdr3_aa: CASSSGLAGPETQYF

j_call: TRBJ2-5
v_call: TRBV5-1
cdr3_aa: CASSFQETQYF

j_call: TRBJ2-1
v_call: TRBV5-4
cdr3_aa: CASSSAAGSSSYNEQFF

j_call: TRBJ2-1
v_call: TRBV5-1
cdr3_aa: CASSLSSYNEQFF

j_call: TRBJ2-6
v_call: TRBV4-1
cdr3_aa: CASSLVALGLGANVLTF

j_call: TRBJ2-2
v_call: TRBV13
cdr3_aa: CASSLGTGRTGELFF

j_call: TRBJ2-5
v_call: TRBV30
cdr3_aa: CAGGPGRDMMETQYF

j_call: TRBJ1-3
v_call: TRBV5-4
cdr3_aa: CASSQERGHGNTIYF

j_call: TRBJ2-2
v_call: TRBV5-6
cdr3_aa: CASSLGRAGELFF

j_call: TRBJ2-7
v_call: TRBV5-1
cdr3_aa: CASSLQGATYEQYF

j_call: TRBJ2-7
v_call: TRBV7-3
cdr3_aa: CASREPYEQYF

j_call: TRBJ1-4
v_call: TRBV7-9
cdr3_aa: CASSSTGSGEKLFF

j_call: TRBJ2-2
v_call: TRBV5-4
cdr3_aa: CASSLVPTGELFF

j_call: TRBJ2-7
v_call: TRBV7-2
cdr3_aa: CASSQRPGAYEQYF

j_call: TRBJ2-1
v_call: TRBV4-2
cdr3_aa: CASSQVLGTSGIEQFF

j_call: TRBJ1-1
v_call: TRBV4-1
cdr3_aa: CASSPDRALNTEAFF

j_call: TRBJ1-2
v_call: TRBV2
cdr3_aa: CATSAGGRYGYTF

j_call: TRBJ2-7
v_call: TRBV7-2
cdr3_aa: CASRGGPYEQYF

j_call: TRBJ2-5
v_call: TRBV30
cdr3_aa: CAWSFLDRDETQYF

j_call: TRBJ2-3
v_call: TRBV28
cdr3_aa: CASSFGRLAAGTDTQYF

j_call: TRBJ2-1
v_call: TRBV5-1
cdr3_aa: CASSLARRNEQFF

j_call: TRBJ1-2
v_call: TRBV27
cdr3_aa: CASSRGDRGLYGYTF

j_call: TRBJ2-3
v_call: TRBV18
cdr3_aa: CASSERDSRTDTQYF

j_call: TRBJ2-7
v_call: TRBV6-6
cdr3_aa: CASRTAPGLASEQYF

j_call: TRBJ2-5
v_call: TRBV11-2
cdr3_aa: CASSLGEETQYF

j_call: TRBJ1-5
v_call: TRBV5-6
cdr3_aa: CASSWSGDYSNQPQHF

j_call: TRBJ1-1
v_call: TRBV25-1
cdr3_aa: CASSVLQGMAFF

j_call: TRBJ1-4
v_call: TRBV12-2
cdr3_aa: CASRLGTTGGAGKNEKLFF

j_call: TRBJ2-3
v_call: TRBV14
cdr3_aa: CASSHFGGDTDTQYF

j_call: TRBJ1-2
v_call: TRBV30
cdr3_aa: CASRTGTNYGYTF